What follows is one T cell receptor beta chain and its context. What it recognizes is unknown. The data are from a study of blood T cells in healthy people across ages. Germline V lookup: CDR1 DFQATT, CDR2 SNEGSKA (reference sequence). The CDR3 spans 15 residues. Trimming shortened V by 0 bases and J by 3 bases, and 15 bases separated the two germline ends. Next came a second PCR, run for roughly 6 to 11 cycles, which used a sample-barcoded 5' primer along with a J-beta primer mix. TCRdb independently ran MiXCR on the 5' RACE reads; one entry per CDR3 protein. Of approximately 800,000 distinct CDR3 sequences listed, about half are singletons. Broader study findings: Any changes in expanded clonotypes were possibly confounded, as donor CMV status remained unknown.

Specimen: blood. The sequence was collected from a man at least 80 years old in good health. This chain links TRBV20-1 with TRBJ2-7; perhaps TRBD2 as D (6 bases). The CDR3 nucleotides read TGCAGTGCTAGAGACCCCGGGCGGGACCTCTACGAGCAGTACTTC. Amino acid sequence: CSARDPGRDLYEQYF.